Presented here are 11 T cell receptor beta chains from one specimen sequenced in a study of PD-1 blockade in classical Hodgkin lymphoma. All the patients suffered relapse after autologous stem cell transplantation, and brentuximab vedotin exposure differed. Measured with immunoSEQ multiplex PCR; TCRdb has only the in-frame clones, and not every one. The table includes about 110,000 clones, about nine tenths detected once. The sample was peripheral blood mononuclear cells (PBMCs), taken before the second cycle of nivolumab. These receptor sequences come from a human donor with classical Hodgkin lymphoma.

In DNA, the CDR3 is TGTGCCAGCATCCAAGGTGGAGATACGCAGTATTTT. Translating gives CASIQGGDTQYF. The chain links TRBV28 to TRBJ2-3; D unclear. The CDR3 extends over 12 amino acids. In germline, CDR1 is MDHEN, CDR2 SYDVKM. With 7 bases removed from V and 5 bases from J, the gap between germline ends came to 10 bases.

The chain employs TRBV25-1 and TRBJ2-5; TRBD2 matches at 15 bases. This CDR3 contains 17 residues. With 4 bases clipped from V and 3 bases from J, the junction kept 6 bases outside the gene matches. Germline CDR1 and CDR2: MGHDK and SYGVNS. CDR3 DNA sequence: TGTGCCAGCAGTGGTAGGACTAGCGGGAGGGCGGAAGAGACCCAGTACTTC. This encodes CASSGRTSGRAEETQYF.

The chain joins TRBV19 to TRBJ1-3; D not resolved. CDR1 and CDR2 (germline): LNHDA, SQIVND (reference sequence). This CDR3 has 14 residues. V lost 7 bases, J lost 4 bases, and 14 bases lay in between. CDR3 bases: TGTGCCAGTACCCCACGGGGTTACGGAAACACCATATATTTT. Translated, it gives CASTPRGYGNTIYF. Together with reference TRBV19 and TRBJ1-3, the CDR3 gives the full variable domain: DGGITQSPKYLFRKEGQNVTLSCEQNLNHDAMYWYRQDPGQGLRLIYYSQIVNDFQKGDIAEGYSVSREKKESFPLTVTSAQKNPTAFYLCASTPRGYGNTIYFGEGSWLTVV.

The rearrangement links TRBV5-1 to TRBJ1-2; maybe TRBD1 (5 bases). Per the germline V gene, CDR1 is SGHRS and CDR2 is YFSETQ. The CDR3 contains 20 residues. Trimming left V 4 bases short and J 7 bases short, with 35 bases between. In DNA form, the CDR3 reads TGCGCCAGCAGCCACGCCTCGGGATGGGGGAGTTCTGTGGTTCAAGGTGGCTACACCTTC. Protein: CASSHASGWGSSVVQGGYTF.

This clone occurred once. This rearrangement joins TRBV27 to TRBJ2-5; 9 bases are shared with TRBD1. The CDR3 extends over 14 amino acids. V lost 3 bases to trimming and J lost 5 bases; unmatched junction nucleotides: 4. Germline CDR1 is MNHEY and CDR2 is SMNVEV (reference sequence). In nucleotides, the CDR3 is TGTGCCAGCAGTTTTGGACAGGGGACGGAGACCCAGTACTTC. Encoded protein: CASSFGQGTETQYF.

The rearrangement links TRBV7-2 to TRBJ2-1, with D possibly TRBD2 on 6 matching bases. CDR3 length equals 15 residues. Trimming left V 4 bases short and J 8 bases short, with 18 bases between. The germline CDR1 and CDR2 sequences are SGHTA and FQGNSA. CDR3: CASSSPSGASDEQFF. In DNA, the CDR3 is TGTGCCAGCAGCTCCCCCTCGGGAGCGTCGGATGAGCAGTTCTTC. The full variable domain, in which reference TRBV7-2 and TRBJ2-1 provide the parts outside the CDR3, is GAGVSQSPSNKVTEKGKDVELRCDPISGHTALYWYRQSLGQGLEFLIYFQGNSAPDKSGLPSDRFSAERTGGSVSTLTIQRTQQEDSAVYLCASSSPSGASDEQFFGPGTRLTVL.

The chain has TRBV5-5 and TRBJ2-7, with TRBD1 as a possible D gene (5 bases). Germline V gene data show CDR1 as SGHKS and CDR2 as YYEKEE (reference sequence). V was clipped by 0 bases and J by 3 bases, with 10 bases between them. This CDR3 comprises 14 residues. The CDR3 coding sequence is TGTGCCAGCAGCTTGGCAGGGAAGAGCTACGAGCAGTACTTC. Its translation is CASSLAGKSYEQYF.

This chain links TRBV19 with TRBJ2-4; D not resolved. The V and J ends lost 5 bases and 5 bases respectively, with 10 bases between them. The CDR3 is 13 amino acids. Per the germline V gene, CDR1 is LNHDA and CDR2 is SQIVND (reference sequence). The CDR3 reads CASSSLVENIQYF. Written as DNA, the CDR3 is TGTGCCAGTAGTTCCCTAGTCGAAAACATTCAGTACTTC.

CDR3 bases: TGTGCCTGGAGTTCACTCTCGGGACCGCTGAACACTGAAGCTTTCTTT. This sequence encodes CAWSSLSGPLNTEAFF. This chain links TRBV30 with TRBJ1-1; TRBD1 is a possible D gene (5 bases). V shed 2 bases and J shed 0 bases, with 16 bases lying between them. The CDR3 totals 16 residues. Germline CDR1 is GTSNPN and CDR2 is SVGIG (reference sequence).

This rearrangement joins TRBV7-9 to TRBJ2-7; 14 bases are a match to TRBD2. In germline, CDR1 is SEHNR, CDR2 FQNEAQ (reference sequence). The CDR3 sequence is 19 residues long. With V trimmed by 3 bases and J by 3 bases, 13 bases remained unmatched. CDR3 DNA sequence: TGTGCCAGCAGCTTCCGGACTAGCGGGAGGTCTCTACGAAACTACGAGCAGTACTTC. It translates to CASSFRTSGRSLRNYEQYF.

CDR3 amino acids: CASSYGTSGLKQYF. The CDR3 DNA reads TGTGCCAGCAGTTATGGGACTAGCGGCCTTAAGCAGTACTTC. This chain uses TRBV6-5 with TRBJ2-7; 11 bases are shared with TRBD2. Germline CDR1 and CDR2: MNHEY and SVGAGI. After removal of 3 bases from V and 8 bases from J, the junction contained 6 bases not matched to a gene. The CDR3 sequence is 14 residues long.